This T cell receptor beta chain was observed in a study of T cells after somatic rescue of genetic block. Assay used: immunoSEQ multiplex PCR; TCRdb lists only in-frame clones, some missing. The sample gives tens of thousands of clones, approximately 90% of which show up once; 2.5% to 3.5% is in the top ten. This receptor was identified in a man in his forties. Material: peripheral blood mononuclear cells (PBMCs).

This CDR3 reads CASSRVLAGSSYEQYF. For the CDR3, the DNA is TGTGCCAGCAGCCGAGTACTAGCGGGGAGTTCCTACGAGCAGTACTTC. V usage is TRBV5-4 and J usage is TRBJ2-7; the match to TRBD2 covers 10 bases. The J segment lost 1 base and the V segment lost 4 bases, leaving 8 bases of the junction unmatched. Germline V gene sequence: CDR1 SGHNT, CDR2 YYREEE (reference sequence). CDR3 length: 16 residues.